The rows below give T cell receptor beta chains drawn from one sample of a study of T cell repertoires in cytomegalovirus infection. TCRdb independently ran MiXCR on the reads; one entry per CDR3 protein. The sample yields 480,000 or so distinct CDR3 sequences, about 10% seen once. The sample comprised PBMCs. The receptors come from a human donor in good health (CMV status not recorded). Some clones in this sample may be carry-over from other donors' samples. Each CDR3 is given with its conserved first and last residue. A D gene is named only where the DNA matches it firmly. Clone size is not always given. Where it is, it says once, few, many or a class for expanded clones.

size	D	V	J	CDR3	DNA
many	TRBD1	TRBV12-3/TRBV12-4	TRBJ1-4	CASSPGTAPLSVGLFF	TGTGCCAGCAGTCCTGGGACAGCTCCTTTAAGTGTGGGACTGTTTTTT
many	TRBD1	TRBV11-2	TRBJ2-7	CASSYRTGDPEQYF	TGTGCCAGCAGCTACAGGACAGGGGACCCCGAGCAGTACTTC
many	TRBD1	TRBV18	TRBJ2-2	CASSPPGQGYTGELFF	TGTGCCAGCTCACCCCCCGGACAGGGATACACCGGGGAGCTGTTTTTT
many	TRBD1	TRBV6-5	TRBJ2-7	CASSYGQVSEQYF	TGTGCCAGCAGTTACGGACAGGTTAGCGAGCAGTACTTC
many	.	TRBV7-3	TRBJ1-2	CASSLRGADWYGYTF	TGTGCCAGCAGCTTAAGAGGGGCCGATTGGTACGGCTACACCTTC
many	.	TRBV5-4	TRBJ1-6	CASSLDSRTVNSPLHF	TGTGCCAGCAGCTTGGACAGTCGGACGGTGAATTCACCCCTCCACTTT
.	.	TRBV6-5	TRBJ2-1	CASSPSRGVSSYNEQFF	TGTGCCAGCAGTCCTTCTAGGGGGGTTTCATCCTACAATGAGCAGTTCTTC
many	TRBD1	TRBV19	TRBJ1-4	CASSSNTGGEGKLFF	TGTGCCAGTAGTAGTAACACAGGGGGAGAAGGAAAACTGTTTTTT
few	.	TRBV25-1	TRBJ1-2	CASSEYALHYGYTF	TGTGCCAGCAGTGAATACGCCCTCCACTATGGCTACACCTTC
many	TRBD1	TRBV12-3/TRBV12-4	TRBJ2-6	CASSGGTGFSGANVLTF	TGTGCCAGCAGTGGCGGGACAGGGTTCTCTGGGGCCAACGTCCTGACTTTC
many	.	TRBV28	TRBJ1-3	CASSLPQFGAGNTIYF	TGTGCCAGCAGTCTCCCTCAGTTCGGCGCTGGAAACACCATATATTTT
few	TRBD2	TRBV11-2	TRBJ2-1	CASSLQTSGGMYNEQFF	TGTGCCAGCAGCCTCCAGACTAGCGGGGGGATGTACAATGAGCAGTTCTTC
.	.	TRBV24-1	TRBJ2-3	CATSDPGTEGTDTQYF	TGTGCCACCAGTGACCCCGGGACGGAAGGGACAGATACGCAGTATTTT
many	.	TRBV6-2/TRBV6-3	TRBJ2-4	CASRDPRGEAKNIQYF	TGTGCCAGCAGGGACCCCCGGGGCGAGGCCAAAAACATTCAGTACTTC
.	.	TRBV5-1	TRBJ1-1	CASSLHEGAEAFF	TGCGCCAGCAGCTTGCACGAGGGTGCTGAAGCTTTCTTT
few	.	TRBV18	TRBJ1-6	CASSPGQDSPLHF	TGTGCCAGCTCACCAGGGCAGGATTCACCCCTCCACTTT
many	TRBD2	TRBV11-2	TRBJ2-3	CASKLAGVTDTQYF	TGTGCCAGCAAGCTAGCGGGGGTTACAGATACGCAGTATTTT
many	.	TRBV29-1	TRBJ1-4	CSVARGSATNEKLFF	TGCAGCGTTGCCAGGGGATCCGCAACTAATGAAAAACTGTTTTTT
.	.	TRBV28	TRBJ2-7	CASSLPPGRVEQYF	TGTGCCAGCAGTCTGCCCCCCGGCAGGGTCGAGCAGTACTTC
many	.	TRBV6-1	TRBJ2-3	CASSDRNTDTQYF	TGTGCCAGCAGTGACAGGAACACAGATACGCAGTATTTT
few	.	TRBV13	TRBJ1-3	CASRERISGNTIYF	TGTGCCAGTAGGGAGCGCATCTCTGGAAACACCATATATTTT
few	.	TRBV7-9	TRBJ1-6	CASSGGVNSPLHF	TGTGCCAGCAGCGGTGGGGTGAATTCACCCCTCCACTTT
many	.	TRBV11-3	TRBJ2-1	CASSQGRGGSFFNEQFF	TGTGCCAGCAGCCAGGGGAGGGGGGGGAGTTTTTTCAATGAGCAGTTCTTC
many	TRBD1	TRBV20-1	TRBJ1-5	CSASRQGAYSNQPQHF	TGCAGTGCTAGTCGACAGGGGGCCTATAGCAATCAGCCCCAGCATTTT
many	TRBD2	TRBV6-1	TRBJ2-5	CASSEVAGGPETQYF	TGTGCCAGCAGTGAAGTAGCGGGGGGCCCGGAGACCCAGTACTTC
.	.	TRBV3-1	TRBJ2-3	CASSQVSDTQYF	TGTGCCAGCAGCCAAGTTTCGGATACGCAGTATTTT
many	.	TRBV27	TRBJ2-5	CASSQRLGTQYF	TGTGCCAGCAGCCAACGGCTCGGGACCCAGTACTTC
.	TRBD1	TRBV6-5	TRBJ1-6	CASGQGNSPLHF	TGTGCCAGCGGACAGGGAAATTCACCCCTCCACTTT
many	.	TRBV25-1	TRBJ2-7	CASSEIHEQYF	TGTGCCAGCAGTGAAATCCACGAGCAGTACTTC